These 22 T cell receptor beta chains share one sample of origin, sequenced in a study of CD8+CD57+ T cells in acquired aplastic anemia. Sequenced patients had shown CD8+CD57+ cell expansion by flow cytometry. CDR3 and TCR beta VDJ profiling relied on genomic DNA as the template. TCRdb re-analysed the reads in MiXCR, keeping a single row per CDR3 protein. The sample includes roughly 200,000 distinct CDR3 sequences, roughly 63% of them seen just once. Sequencing was performed on sorted CD4+, CD8+, or CD8+CD57+ T cells (not recorded which) from PBMCs. The receptors were sampled from a human donor with aplastic anemia.

V gene TRBV3-1 combines with J gene TRBJ2-2; D gene unclear. The CDR3 totals 17 residues. With 2 bases removed from V and 2 bases from J, the gap between germline ends came to 15 bases. Germline V lookup: CDR1 LGHDT, CDR2 YNNKEL (reference sequence). The CDR3 reads CASSQYLLSPNTGELFF. In DNA form, the CDR3 reads TGTGCCAGCAGCCAATATCTTCTGAGCCCCAACACCGGGGAGCTGTTTTTT. Variable domain in full (rest from reference TRBV3-1 and TRBJ2-2): DTAVSQTPKYLVTQMGNDKSIKCEQNLGHDTMYWYKQDSKKFLKIMFSYNNKELIINETVPNRFSPKSPDKAHLNLHINSLELGDSAVYFCASSQYLLSPNTGELFFGEGSRLTVL.

This clonotype was counted many times. This chain links TRBV7-9 with TRBJ1-2; D call uncertain. The V gene lost 5 bases and the J gene lost 1 base, with 17 bases spanning the gap. The CDR3 is 16 amino acids. The germline gives CDR1 SEHNR, CDR2 FQNEAQ (reference sequence). For the CDR3, the DNA is TGTGCCAGCAGCCCCGCCCCCCATAGGTATAACTATGGCTACACCTTC. Encoded protein: CASSPAPHRYNYGYTF.

The CDR3 coding sequence is TGCGCCAGCAGAGGAAGGGACAGGCCGAACACTGAAGCTTTCTTT. Amino acids: CASRGRDRPNTEAFF. V and J are TRBV10-2 and TRBJ1-1; the match to TRBD1 covers 8 bases. The CDR3 length is 15 residues. Losses at the gene ends were 6 bases for V and 1 base for J; bases not matched to a gene: 7. The germline V gene has CDR1 WSHSY and CDR2 SAAADI.

This sequence joins TRBV7-9 and TRBJ2-2; D gene unclear. V was cut by 1 base and J by 8 bases, with 11 bases left in between. CDR1 SEHNR and CDR2 FQNEAQ come from the germline V gene (reference sequence). CDR3 length equals 14 residues. CDR3 DNA sequence: TGTGCCAGCAGCTTAGTCCTCCTTGGGGGGGAGCTGTTTTTT. Translated: CASSLVLLGGELFF.

A note on this clonotype: One end of the junction is discordant with germline, which a read error may explain. The chain recombines TRBV7-2 with TRBJ2-3; 7 bases fit TRBD2. The CDR3 contains 17 residues. Per the germline V gene, CDR1 is SGHTA and CDR2 is FQGNSA. CDR3: CASSLAVGGISTYTQYF. Written as DNA, the CDR3 is TGTGCCAGCAGCTTAGCCGTGGGGGGGATTAGCACATATACGCAGTATTTT.

On this clonotype itself: The junction does not match germline at one end; this may be a read error. The chain employs TRBV2 and TRBJ1-1; D uncertain. CDR1 and CDR2 (germline): SNHLY, FYNNEI. The CDR3 sequence is 12 residues long. The CDR3 here is CASSEEAVEASF. In nucleotides, the CDR3 is TGTGCCAGCAGTGAAGAGGCAGTTGAAGCTTCCTTT.

This clonotype was seen many times. The chain links TRBV7-8 to TRBJ2-2, with unresolved D. Trimming shortened V by 2 bases and J by 3 bases, and 16 bases separated the two germline ends. The length of the CDR3 is 17 residues. In germline, CDR1 is SGHVS, CDR2 FQNEAQ. The CDR3 spells CASSLTLGTSDTGELFF. In nucleotides, the CDR3 is TGTGCCAGCAGCTTAACTCTGGGTACCTCGGACACCGGGGAGCTGTTTTTT. The whole variable domain, remainder taken from reference TRBV7-8 and TRBJ2-2, is GAGVSQSPRYKVAKRGQDVALRCDPISGHVSLFWYQQALGQGPEFLTYFQNEAQLDKSGLPSDRFFAERPEGSVSTLKIQRTQQEDSAVYLCASSLTLGTSDTGELFFGEGSRLTVL.

V gene TRBV2 combines with J gene TRBJ2-7; D might be TRBD1 or TRBD2, each matching 5 bases. Trimming removed 3 bases from V and 5 bases from J, with 14 bases in between. Germline lookup yields CDR1 SNHLY and CDR2 FYNNEI. The length of the CDR3 is 14 residues. Written as DNA, the CDR3 is TGTGCCAGCAGTGAGGAGGCAGGGCTTAACGAGCAGTACTTC. This gives the protein CASSEEAGLNEQYF.

V usage is TRBV2 and J usage is TRBJ1-2; possibly TRBD1 for D (6 bases). There are 13 residues in the CDR3. The germline V and J ends were trimmed by 6 bases and 4 bases, with 12 bases remaining between them. Germline loops: CDR1 SNHLY, CDR2 FYNNEI. The CDR3 reads CASRDRDIYGYTF. CDR3 sequence (DNA): TGTGCCAGCAGGGACCGGGACATCTATGGCTACACCTTC.

The J gene is TRBJ2-7, the V gene TRBV5-5; the D gene is possibly TRBD1 (6 bases). Germline CDR1 reads SGHKS; CDR2 reads YYEKEE (reference sequence). Trimming took off 5 bases at V and 3 bases at J, with 12 bases between the two ends. This CDR3 is built from 13 residues. Here the CDR3 reads CASRSGTNYEQYF. As DNA, the CDR3 is TGTGCCAGCAGGTCCGGGACAAACTACGAGCAGTACTTC.

The J gene is TRBJ2-7, the V gene TRBV19; 9 nucleotides agree with TRBD1. Gene TRBJ2-1 matches the end of the DNA better, so the J call may be wrong. This CDR3 is built from 14 residues. Germline V gene data show CDR1 as LNHDA and CDR2 as SQIVND (reference sequence). The CDR3, as DNA: TGTGCCTGGGGGAACCGGGACAGGGCGCGGAAGCAGTTCTTC. Protein: CAWGNRDRARKQFF.

The V and J genes are TRBV7-3 and TRBJ1-2, with D tentatively TRBD1 (5 bases). CDR1 SGHTA and CDR2 FQGTGA come from the germline V gene. This CDR3 spans 11 amino acids. V was pared by 3 bases and J by 12 bases, with 11 bases between. The CDR3 loop is CASSLRGSNTF. The CDR3, as DNA: TGTGCCAGCAGCTTGCGGGGCTCGAACACCTTC.

The rearrangement joins TRBV7-9 to TRBJ2-1; D possibly corresponds to TRBD2 (6 bases). Germline V lookup: CDR1 SEHNR, CDR2 FQNEAQ (reference sequence). Trimming took 8 bases from V and 10 from J, leaving 18 bases between them. The CDR3 spans 13 residues. The CDR3 nucleotides read TGTGCCAGCGGATTAGCGGCGGCCTCCGAGCAGTTCTTC. It yields the protein CASGLAAASEQFF.

This clonotype turned up a few times. The chain recombines TRBV24-1 with TRBJ2-7, with D perhaps assigned TRBD1 or TRBD2 (5 bases each). The CDR3 runs 14 residues. The V end was cut by 11 bases, the J end by 7 bases, with 23 bases between. Looked up from germline, CDR1 is KGHDR and CDR2 is SFDVKD. The CDR3 DNA follows: TGTGCCAGCAGCGTCCTGGACACAGAGGGGGAGCAGTACTTC. It yields the protein CASSVLDTEGEQYF.

The chain combines TRBV29-1 with TRBJ2-7, with TRBD1 matching over 10 bases. The V segment lost 2 bases and the J segment 2 bases; nucleotides outside the gene matches: 6. CDR3 length equals 15 residues. Germline CDR1 is SQVTM and CDR2 is ANQGSEA. The CDR3 DNA sequence: TGCAGCGTTGAAAGGGGGACAGGGGATGCCTACGAGCAGTACTTC. Translated, it gives CSVERGTGDAYEQYF.

This clonotype was seen at least ten times. The V and J genes are TRBV7-9 and TRBJ2-2; D is possibly TRBD1 (5 bases). With 5 bases removed from V and 0 bases from J, the gap between germline ends came to 10 bases. Germline V gene lookup returns CDR1 SEHNR and CDR2 FQNEAQ (reference sequence). This CDR3 is built from 15 residues. For the CDR3, the DNA is TGTGCCAGCAGCCACAGGCCGACGAACACCGGGGAGCTGTTTTTT. Translation gives CASSHRPTNTGELFF.

The chain uses TRBV6-1 and TRBJ2-3, with TRBD1 as a possible D gene (5 bases). The ends were cut back, 7 bases at V and 0 bases at J, with 14 bases in the middle. Germline V gene data show CDR1 as MNHNS and CDR2 as SASEGT. This CDR3 region has 15 residues. This CDR3 reads CASTPSAGSTDTQYF. In DNA, the CDR3 is TGTGCCAGCACCCCGTCGGCAGGGAGCACAGATACGCAGTATTTT.

This clonotype came up many times. CDR3 DNA: TGTGCCAGCAGCGTAGTAGGGGGGAAAGCTTTCTTT. Encoded protein: CASSVVGGKAFF. This sequence joins TRBV9 and TRBJ1-1; TRBD1 might be the D (6 bases). Germline V gives CDR1 SGDLS, CDR2 YYNGEE. This CDR3 is built from 12 residues. V was shortened by 0 bases and J by 9 bases, with 9 bases between the two germline ends.

This clonotype showed up just once. V and J are TRBV7-3 and TRBJ2-5; D perhaps matches TRBD2 (6 bases). Germline CDR1 is SGHTA and CDR2 is FQGTGA. The V and J ends lost 2 bases and 5 bases respectively, with 15 bases between them. The CDR3 covers 15 residues. CDR3 amino acids: CASSLWAGNEETQYF. The CDR3 nucleotides are TGTGCCAGCAGCTTATGGGCGGGAAATGAGGAGACCCAGTACTTC.

The V gene is TRBV6-5, the J gene TRBJ1-1; 7 bases are a match to TRBD1. CDR3 length equals 14 residues. Per the germline V gene, CDR1 is MNHEY and CDR2 is SVGAGI. Trimming removed 8 bases from V and 0 bases from J; junction bases left unmatched: 6. CDR3 protein: CASHRGLMNTEAFF. CDR3 DNA sequence: TGTGCCAGCCACAGGGGTCTAATGAACACTGAAGCTTTCTTT.

This chain joins TRBV20-1 and TRBJ2-1; D may be TRBD1 (5 bases). The V end lost 3 bases, the J end lost 4 bases, and 16 bases lay between the germline ends. The CDR3 is 15 amino acids. Germline assignment: CDR1 DFQATT and CDR2 SNEGSKA (reference sequence). The CDR3 sequence is CSASPDGQRYNEQFF. In nucleotides, the CDR3 is TGCAGTGCTAGCCCTGACGGACAACGGTACAATGAGCAGTTCTTC.

This rearrangement joins TRBV20-1 to TRBJ2-3; unclear D gene. Germline V gene lookup returns CDR1 DFQATT and CDR2 SNEGSKA (reference sequence). This CDR3 comprises 14 residues. V was clipped by 3 bases and J by 4 bases, with 14 bases between them. CDR3 amino acids: CSARAGNEADTQYF. CDR3 sequence (DNA): TGCAGTGCTAGGGCTGGGAACGAGGCAGATACGCAGTATTTT.